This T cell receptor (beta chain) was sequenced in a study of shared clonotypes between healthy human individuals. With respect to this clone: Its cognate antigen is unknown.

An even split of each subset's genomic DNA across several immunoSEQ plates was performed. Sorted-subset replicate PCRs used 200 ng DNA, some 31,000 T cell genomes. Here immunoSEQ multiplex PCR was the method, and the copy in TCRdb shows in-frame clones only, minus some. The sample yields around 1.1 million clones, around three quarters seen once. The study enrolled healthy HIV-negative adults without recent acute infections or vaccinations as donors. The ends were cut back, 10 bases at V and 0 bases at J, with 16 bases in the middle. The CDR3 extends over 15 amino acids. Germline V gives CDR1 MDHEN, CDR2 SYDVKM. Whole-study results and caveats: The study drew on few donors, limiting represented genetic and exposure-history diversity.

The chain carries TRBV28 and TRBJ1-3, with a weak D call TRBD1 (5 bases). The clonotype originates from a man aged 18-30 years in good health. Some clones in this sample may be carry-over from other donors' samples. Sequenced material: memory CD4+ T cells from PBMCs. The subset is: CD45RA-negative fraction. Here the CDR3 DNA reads TGTGCCATCTCTGGGGGTAGAACCTCTGGAAACACCATATATTTT. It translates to CAISGGRTSGNTIYF.